Below are 31 T cell receptor beta chains sequenced from a single sample in a study of tumor-infiltrating lymphocytes in primary liver carcinoma. Starting material of about 0.45 ug total RNA yielded TCR beta cDNA via a constant-region primer. Three nested multiplex PCR rounds of slightly modified ARM-PCR generated TCR beta libraries. TRBV1-TRBV30 forward and Cbeta reverse primers drove the first two roughly 10-cycle rounds. MiXCR, applied by TCRdb to the multiplex PCR reads, yields one record per CDR3 protein. The sample contains about 130,000 distinct CDR3 sequences, roughly three fifths of which appear only once. Joint extraction of RNA and DNA used roughly 19-33 mg of bulk tissue that was unsorted. The sample taken for sequencing was liver tumor tissue from sampling region 3. As to subset: tumor region T3, left-lateral pole. These receptors all stem from a woman aged 55 to 70 with primary liver carcinoma and hepatitis B virus infection.

The table lists this clonotype with many counts. V usage is TRBV28 and J usage is TRBJ2-7; maybe TRBD2 (5 bases). With 5 bases removed from V and 3 bases from J, the gap between germline ends came to 8 bases. CDR1 and CDR2 from the germline V gene are MDHEN and SYDVKM. This CDR3 spans 12 amino acids. CDR3 residues: CASSATSYEQYF. CDR3 DNA sequence: TGTGCCAGCAGTGCTACTAGCTACGAGCAGTACTTC. The whole variable domain, filled in from reference TRBV28 and TRBJ2-7, reads DVKVTQSSRYLVKRTGEKVFLECVQDMDHENMFWYRQDPGLGLRLIYFSYDVKMKEKGDIPEGYSVSREKKERFSLILESASTNQTSMYLCASSATSYEQYFGPGTRLTVT.

Remarks on this clonotype: Its ends do not fully match the called genes, so a read error is possible. This chain links TRBV5-1 with TRBJ1-3; 7 bases are shared with TRBD1. Germline V CDR1 and CDR2: SGHRS, YFSETQ. This CDR3 has 13 amino acids. This CDR3 reads CTSSGDSGNTIYF. The CDR3 DNA follows: TGCACCAGCAGCGGGGACAGCGGAAACACCATATATTTT.

The chain has TRBV28 and TRBJ2-7, with D uncertain. The germline gives CDR1 MDHEN, CDR2 SYDVKM. The V gene lost 3 bases and the J gene lost 6 bases, with 9 bases spanning the gap. This CDR3 region has 12 residues. The CDR3 here is CASSLETSEQYF. CDR3 sequence (DNA): TGTGCCAGCAGTTTGGAAACCTCCGAGCAGTACTTC.

This clonotype has a count of ten or more. The chain recombines TRBV12-3 or TRBV12-4 with TRBJ2-1; D is perhaps TRBD1 (6 bases). The CDR3 sequence is 16 residues long. Trimming removed 6 bases at V and 0 bases at J, with 15 bases between. CDR3 nucleotide sequence: TGTGCCAGCAGACCCCTTACAGGGCCCTCCTACAATGAGCAGTTCTTC. This codes for CASRPLTGPSYNEQFF.

This clonotype was observed once. A much larger clone differs by one base, so this may be a read error. This chain uses TRBV5-4 with TRBJ2-3, with 8 bases that match TRBD2. The ends lost 9 bases at V and 6 bases at J; junction bases unmatched: 15. The CDR3 has 15 amino acids. Looked up from germline, CDR1 is SGHNT and CDR2 is YYREEE (reference sequence). CDR3 nucleotides: TGTGCCAACAGGTCGAGCGGGAGCTTTTTGGATACGCAGTATTTT. This encodes CANRSSGSFLDTQYF.

This clonotype was found many times. The V call is TRBV5-5, the J call TRBJ2-5; TRBD1 aligns across 7 bases. Trimming at V came to 2 bases and at J to 1 base, leaving 2 bases not matched to a gene. The length of the CDR3 is 14 residues. The germline V gene has CDR1 SGHKS and CDR2 YYEKEE (reference sequence). The CDR3 region is CASSLGGAQETQYF. CDR3 sequence (DNA): TGTGCCAGCAGCTTAGGGGGCGCCCAAGAGACCCAGTACTTC.

A few counts support this clonotype. This may be a read error, as it is one base from a much larger clone. The chain has TRBV29-1 and TRBJ1-4; the D gene is possibly TRBD1 (5 bases). From germline, CDR1 is SQVTM and CDR2 ANQGSEA. Trimming pared 7 bases from V and 6 bases from J, leaving 15 bases between. This CDR3 contains 13 residues. CDR3 nucleotide sequence: TGCAGCGGACCGGGACTTGGAGATGAAAAACTGTTTTTT. It is translated as CSGPGLGDEKLFF.

The genes are TRBV11-1 and TRBJ2-7, with 10 bases fitting TRBD2. V was pared by 5 bases and J by 6 bases, with 13 bases of the junction left unmatched. The V gene's germline CDR1 is SGHAT and CDR2 FQDESV (reference sequence). The CDR3 is 16 amino acids. The CDR3 DNA follows: TGTGCCAGCAGCACCCAAGTAGCGGGAGGCACCTGCGAGCAGTACTTC. Translated: CASSTQVAGGTCEQYF.

Points on this clonotype: Because the CDR3 is missing its conserved closing phenylalanine or tryptophan, this is likely a read error. J is TRBJ2-3 and V is TRBV28, with D possibly being TRBD1 or TRBD2 (6 bases each). The CDR3 consists of 15 residues. V was trimmed by 6 bases and J by 3 bases, leaving 16 bases between them. CDR1 and CDR2 (germline): MDHEN, SYDVKM. CDR3 bases: TGTGCCAGCAGCCCCGTAGGGGGGCGGACAGATACGCAGTATTTA. Translation gives CASSPVGGRTDTQYL.

J is TRBJ2-3 and V is TRBV28; D gene unclear. Deletions cut 5 bases from V and 8 bases from J, with 26 bases between. This CDR3 is built from 17 residues. CDR1 and CDR2 (germline): MDHEN, SYDVKM. For the CDR3, the DNA is TGTGCCAGCAGTGGCGTAAGGATGTCCTCGCAGAGAGGTACGCAGTATTTT. Residues: CASSGVRMSSQRGTQYF.

About this clonotype itself: A much larger clone is a single base away; this may be a read error. The rearrangement joins TRBV12-3 or TRBV12-4 to TRBJ1-1; no clear D gene. The CDR3 is made up of 11 amino acids. The CDR3 spells CASTLTTEAFF. Here the CDR3 DNA reads TGTGCCAGCACTTTAACCACTGAAGCTTTCTTT.

A word on this clonotype: A much larger clone is a single base away; this may be a read error. The V call is TRBV5-1, the J call TRBJ2-5; 11 nucleotides agree with TRBD2. Looked up from germline, CDR1 is SGHRS and CDR2 is YFSETQ. CDR3 length: 14 residues. With 3 bases clipped from V and 3 bases from J, the junction kept 1 base outside the gene matches. CDR3 nucleotides: TGCGCCAGCAGCTGGGGACTAGCGGAAGAGACCCAGTACTTC. Its protein product is CASSWGLAEETQYF.

To note about this clonotype: No conserved phenylalanine or tryptophan is present at the end of the CDR3, so a read error is the likely explanation. The chain has TRBV11-2 and TRBJ2-3; a possible D gene is TRBD1 (5 bases). Germline loops: CDR1 SGHAT, CDR2 FQNNGV. This CDR3 spans 15 amino acids. V was pared by 4 bases and J by 3 bases, with 14 bases between. CDR3 loop: CASSSGIAGTDTQYV. As DNA, the CDR3 is TGTGCCAGCAGCTCAGGAATAGCAGGGACAGATACGCAGTATGTT.

Concerning this clonotype: It may be a read error: a sequence one base away is much more abundant. The V gene is TRBV6-5, the J gene TRBJ2-3, with TRBD2 identical over 10 bases. CDR1 is MNHEY, CDR2 SVGAGI, per germline. The CDR3 loop spans 16 amino acids. Here the CDR3 reads CVSSYAASGRADTQYF. For the CDR3, the DNA is TGTGTCAGCAGTTACGCGGCTAGCGGGAGAGCAGATACGCAGTATTTT.

This chain links TRBV28 with TRBJ1-2; TRBD1 matches 7 bases. This CDR3 is 13 amino acids long. Germline V gene data show CDR1 as MDHEN and CDR2 as SYDVKM. V shed 2 bases and J 3 bases; nucleotides not matched to a gene: 0. For the CDR3, the DNA is TGTGCCAGCAGTTTACAGGGGGACTATGGCTACACCTTC. Residues: CASSLQGDYGYTF.

To note about this clonotype: This is likely a read error, given that the CDR3 carries no conserved phenylalanine or tryptophan at its end. The V and J genes are TRBV29-1 and TRBJ2-4, with 7 positions matching TRBD1. The CDR3 has 15 amino acids. Germline CDR1 reads SQVTM; CDR2 reads ANQGSEA. CDR3 sequence (DNA): TGCAGTGTAACTCCCACCGGGACAGCTCAAAACATTCAGTACCTC. It translates to CSVTPTGTAQNIQYL.

Many counts were recorded for this clonotype. The chain carries TRBV29-1 and TRBJ2-7; perhaps TRBD1 as D (6 bases). Germline V gives CDR1 SQVTM, CDR2 ANQGSEA. Trimming left V 7 bases short and J 2 bases short, with 12 bases between. The CDR3 sequence is 12 residues long. DNA of the CDR3: TGCAGCGGACGGACAGAACCCTACGAGCAGTACTTC. It translates to CSGRTEPYEQYF.

V and J are TRBV15 and TRBJ2-4, with D maybe TRBD1 (6 bases). Between the trimmed V and J ends, which lost 1 base and 2 bases, there was a span of 15 bases. Germline V gene sequence: CDR1 LNHNV, CDR2 YYDKDF (reference sequence). The CDR3 spans 17 residues. As DNA, the CDR3 is TGTGCCACCAGCAGAGCGGACAGTGGGCTAACCAAAAACATTCAGTACTTC. This gives the protein CATSRADSGLTKNIQYF.

The genes are TRBV29-1 and TRBJ2-1; D not resolved. Germline CDR1 SQVTM, CDR2 ANQGSEA. Deletions cut 6 bases from V and 4 bases from J, with 16 bases between. The CDR3 sequence is 14 residues long. The CDR3 loop reads CSVTLRATYNEQFF. In DNA form, the CDR3 reads TGCAGCGTCACACTACGGGCAACATACAATGAGCAGTTCTTC.

The count of this clonotype is one. J is TRBJ1-2 and V is TRBV12-3 or TRBV12-4; a weak D match, TRBD1 (5 bases). The CDR3 contains 16 residues. Between the trimmed V and J ends, which lost 9 bases and 7 bases, there was a span of 27 bases. CDR3 protein: CARTPCGGGGLFGYTF. DNA for the CDR3: TGTGCCAGGACCCCATGCGGGGGTGGAGGCTTGTTTGGCTACACCTTC.

This clonotype is termed medium-sized. The gene calls are TRBV11-2 and TRBJ2-2, with TRBD2 matching over 7 bases. The CDR3 is 15 amino acids. Per the germline V gene, CDR1 is SGHAT and CDR2 is FQNNGV. V dropped 3 bases and J dropped 7; count of bases not matched to a gene: 8. The CDR3 DNA reads as TGTGCCAGCAGCTTGTTGGCGGGAGCCCACGGGGAGCTGTTTTTT. This sequence encodes CASSLLAGAHGELFF.

To note about this clonotype: At one boundary the junction diverges from the germline segment, which might be a read error. This chain joins TRBV18 and TRBJ2-7, with D unclear. The CDR3 is 14 residues long. Germline CDR1 is KGHSH and CDR2 is LQKENI. The CDR3: CAGSPGRQTYGQYF. CDR3 in DNA: TGTGCCGGCTCACCAGGTCGTCAGACCTACGGGCAGTACTTC.

This clonotype was counted at least ten times. The V call is TRBV30, the J call TRBJ2-3, with D unclear. Germline V gives CDR1 GTSNPN, CDR2 SVGIG (reference sequence). Trimming left V 5 bases short and J 2 bases short, with 14 bases between. CDR3 size: 14 residues. CDR3 region: CAWSRGRTTDTQYF. The CDR3 coding sequence is TGTGCCTGGTCCAGAGGCAGGACCACAGATACGCAGTATTTT.

As regards this clonotype: The conserved final phenylalanine or tryptophan is absent from the CDR3, which likely points to a read error. The rearrangement joins TRBV10-2 to TRBJ2-4; the match to TRBD1 covers 7 bases. The CDR3 runs to 13 residues. From germline, CDR1 is WSHSY and CDR2 SAAADI. CDR3 in DNA: TGCTCCAGTAGGCCCGGACAGGAAAACATTCAGTACCTC. It codes for CSSRPGQENIQYL.

Details on this clonotype: Being one base from a much bigger clone, this may be a read error. V gene TRBV5-6 combines with J gene TRBJ2-7; tentatively, D is TRBD2 (5 bases). The V end lost 7 bases, the J end lost 6 bases, and 14 bases lay between the germline ends. The CDR3 covers 12 residues. The germline V gene encodes CDR1 SGHDT and CDR2 YYEEEE. This chain's CDR3 is CASGRASGEQYF. The CDR3 DNA sequence: TGTGCCAGCGGGCGGGCGAGCGGCGAGCAGTACTTC.

This clonotype was found many times. The chain has TRBV5-1 and TRBJ1-4; D is perhaps TRBD1 (6 bases). CDR1 SGHRS and CDR2 YFSETQ come from the germline V gene. The CDR3 consists of 14 residues. The V and J ends lost 4 bases and 6 bases respectively, with 13 bases between them. DNA of the CDR3: TGCGCCAGCAGCCGCGTAGGGGGGGATGAAAAACTGTTTTTT. Protein: CASSRVGGDEKLFF.

Comments on this clonotype: This clone may be a read error of a much larger clone one base away. The chain uses TRBV30 and TRBJ2-1; no clear D. Trimming removed 0 bases from V and 8 bases from J, with 11 bases in between. Germline-derived CDR1 and CDR2 are GTSNPN and SVGIG (reference sequence). The CDR3 has 13 amino acids. The CDR3 spells CAWSVFDLDEQFF. CDR3 DNA: TGTGCCTGGAGTGTATTTGATTTAGATGAGCAGTTCTTC. Together with reference TRBV30 and TRBJ2-1, the CDR3 gives the full variable domain: SQTIHQWPATLVQPVGSPLSLECTVEGTSNPNLYWYRQAAGRGLQLLFYSVGIGQISSEVPQNLSASRPQDRQFILSSKKLLLSDSGFYLCAWSVFDLDEQFFGPGTRLTVL.

Concerning this clonotype itself: One end of the junction does not line up with germline, which may come from a read error. The rearrangement uses TRBV6-1 and TRBJ1-4, with unresolved D. The CDR3 is 15 amino acids. The V gene's germline CDR1 is MNHNS and CDR2 SASEGT. CDR3 nucleotide sequence: TGTGCCAGCAGTGAAGATAGGCCTGGTAATGTAAAACTGTTTTTT. Translating gives CASSEDRPGNVKLFF.

The chain couples TRBV5-6 to TRBJ2-7; D is unresolved. The V gene's germline CDR1 is SGHDT and CDR2 YYEEEE. Trimming took off 2 bases at V and 6 bases at J, with 9 bases between the two ends. The CDR3 loop spans 12 amino acids. CDR3 residues: CASSFTSVEQYF. The DNA of the CDR3 is TGTGCCAGCAGCTTCACAAGCGTCGAGCAGTACTTC. Full variable domain (outside the CDR3, taken from reference TRBV5-6 and TRBJ2-7): DAGVTQSPTHLIKTRGQQVTLRCSPKSGHDTVSWYQQALGQGPQFIFQYYEEEERQRGNFPDRFSGHQFPNYSSELNVNALLLGDSALYLCASSFTSVEQYFGPGTRLTVT.

This clonotype has only one observation. Compared with germline, one end of the junction differs, possibly owing to a read error. The chain carries TRBV4-2 and TRBJ2-1, with 7 bases identical to TRBD2. Germline-derived CDR1 and CDR2 are LGHNA and YNFKEQ. The CDR3 runs to 14 residues. CDR3 DNA sequence: TGTGCCAGCATCCGGGGGGACTCCAACAATGAGCAGTTCTTC. Amino acids: CASIRGDSNNEQFF.

In this sample, this clonotype turned up a few times. The rearrangement joins TRBV7-9 to TRBJ2-2; D call uncertain. CDR1 and CDR2 from the germline V gene are SEHNR and FQNEAQ (reference sequence). This CDR3 is 11 amino acids long. Between the trimmed V and J ends, which lost 7 bases and 3 bases, there was a span of 3 bases. CDR3 region: CASIDTGELFF. The CDR3 nucleotides are TGTGCCAGCATCGACACCGGGGAGCTGTTTTTT.